This T cell receptor beta chain was captured by sequencing in a study of blood T cells in healthy people across ages. Notes on the study in general: The study found more naive CD4+ cells and higher diversity in long-lived than aged donors.

This clonotype was picked up many times. The antigen is unknown. With a J-beta primer mix and a sample-barcoded 5' primer, a second PCR ran about 7 to 12 cycles. Sequencing recovered at least 2.5 million CDR3-containing paired-end reads from each sample. TCRdb called the 5' RACE reads again in MiXCR, with one record for every CDR3 protein. The sample includes 1.6 million or so distinct CDR3 sequences, about 31% of them seen just once. The CDR3 totals 13 residues. The V and J ends lost 3 bases and 6 bases, in that order; junction bases with no gene match: 4. The germline CDR1 and CDR2 sequences are DFQATT and SNEGSKA (reference sequence).

The sequence derives from a woman aged 25 to 39 in good health. V is TRBV20-1 and J is TRBJ2-7, with 11 bases identical to TRBD1. Sequenced material: blood. The CDR3 sequence is CSASGQGAVEQYF. The CDR3 bases are TGCAGTGCTAGCGGACAGGGGGCGGTCGAGCAGTACTTC.